This passage covers 28 T cell receptor beta chains from one sample sequenced in a study of PD-1 blockade in classical Hodgkin lymphoma. Profiled with immunoSEQ multiplex PCR; TCRdb holds only in-frame clones, not every one. The sample lists roughly 20,000 clones; 74% were seen once. All patients experienced relapse after autologous stem cell transplantation, and brentuximab vedotin exposure was variable. This sample comprised peripheral blood mononuclear cells (PBMCs), obtained at baseline. Source of these receptors: a human donor with classical Hodgkin lymphoma.

This chain connects TRBV29-1 to TRBJ1-1; perhaps TRBD1 as D (6 bases). Between the trimmed V and J ends, which lost 7 bases and 4 bases, there was a span of 16 bases. CDR3 length: 13 amino acids. CDR1 and CDR2 (germline): SQVTM, ANQGSEA. CDR3 DNA: TGCAGCGCTTATCGGGGGCGCGGCACTGAAGCTTTCTTT. This gives the protein CSAYRGRGTEAFF.

This clone appeared a single time. This sequence joins TRBV7-6 and TRBJ2-2, with TRBD1 as a possible D gene (6 bases). Trimming left V 4 bases short and J 3 bases short, with 12 bases between. CDR3 size: 15 residues. CDR1 SGHVS and CDR2 FNYEAQ come from the germline V gene. The CDR3: CASSSQGRYTGELFF. The CDR3 nucleotides are TGTGCCAGCAGCTCACAGGGTCGGTACACCGGGGAGCTGTTTTTT.

The chain combines TRBV6-6 with TRBJ1-6, with D uncertain. Germline CDR1 reads MNHNY; CDR2 reads SVGAGI (reference sequence). This CDR3 spans 13 amino acids. V was cut by 2 bases and J by 10 bases, with 9 bases left in between. The CDR3 nucleotides are TGTGCCAGCAGTTACAGGGTAGAATCACCCCTCCACTTT. It codes for CASSYRVESPLHF.

The chain links TRBV7-2 to TRBJ2-2; TRBD1 is a possible D gene (6 bases). Per the germline V gene, CDR1 is SGHTA and CDR2 is FQGNSA. CDR3 length equals 13 residues. The ends were cut back, 4 bases at V and 6 bases at J, with 9 bases in the middle. The CDR3 DNA is TGTGCCAGCAGCTGGGGGACACCCGGGGAGCTGTTTTTT. The encoded protein is CASSWGTPGELFF. The full variable domain, completed using reference TRBV7-2 and TRBJ2-2, is GAGVSQSPSNKVTEKGKDVELRCDPISGHTALYWYRQSLGQGLEFLIYFQGNSAPDKSGLPSDRFSAERTGGSVSTLTIQRTQQEDSAVYLCASSWGTPGELFFGEGSRLTVL.

By share of the sample, this clone is medium-sized (0.01 to 0.1%). This rearrangement joins TRBV5-4 to TRBJ2-3, with 8 bases that match TRBD1. V was pared by 3 bases and J by 4 bases, with 7 bases of the junction left unmatched. CDR1 and CDR2 from the germline V gene are SGHNT and YYREEE (reference sequence). This CDR3 has 15 residues. The CDR3: CASSSGAGGADTQYF. The CDR3 DNA reads as TGTGCCAGCAGCTCCGGGGCAGGGGGCGCAGATACGCAGTATTTT.

The chain is built from TRBV10-2 and TRBJ1-1, with unresolved D. The CDR3 has 10 amino acids. The germline V gene has CDR1 WSHSY and CDR2 SAAADI. Trimming left V 8 bases short and J 7 bases short, with 8 bases between. In DNA, the CDR3 is TGCGCCAGCGCCTCAAATGAAGCTTTCTTT. Its protein product is CASASNEAFF.

The gene calls are TRBV7-6 and TRBJ2-1; a weak D match, TRBD2 (5 bases). The germline CDR1 and CDR2 sequences are SGHVS and FNYEAQ. Trimming took 2 bases from V and 12 from J, leaving 11 bases between them. This CDR3 has 12 residues. The CDR3 here is CASSLSGKGQFF. The CDR3 coding sequence is TGTGCCAGCAGCTTATCGGGGAAAGGGCAGTTCTTC.

The chain couples TRBV19 to TRBJ1-2; maybe TRBD1 (6 bases). CDR1 LNHDA and CDR2 SQIVND come from the germline V gene (reference sequence). Trimming cost V 7 bases and J 2 bases, with 17 bases left between them. The CDR3 totals 15 residues. The CDR3 protein is CASIGRGGPNYGYTF. The CDR3 DNA sequence: TGTGCCAGTATAGGGAGAGGGGGACCCAACTATGGCTACACCTTC.

The rearrangement links TRBV19 to TRBJ2-7; TRBD2 aligns across 7 bases. The germline V gene encodes CDR1 LNHDA and CDR2 SQIVND (reference sequence). Losses at the gene ends were 5 bases for V and 0 bases for J; bases not matched to a gene: 7. This CDR3 has 15 residues. The CDR3 is CASSPLGGSSYEQYF. The CDR3 DNA sequence: TGTGCCAGTAGTCCCCTGGGAGGGAGCTCCTACGAGCAGTACTTC.

This clone is labeled medium-sized (0.01 to 0.1%). The chain combines TRBV4-1 with TRBJ1-2; TRBD1 agrees at 10 bases. Germline V gene lookup returns CDR1 MGHRA and CDR2 YSYEKL. This CDR3 region has 15 residues. V shed 4 bases and J 3 bases; nucleotides not matched to a gene: 5. Written as DNA, the CDR3 is TGCGCCAGCAGCCCTGGGACAGGGGTAGACTATGGCTACACCTTC. The encoded protein is CASSPGTGVDYGYTF.

This chain connects TRBV7-2 to TRBJ1-1, with unresolved D. Germline CDR1 and CDR2: SGHTA and FQGNSA. V lost 4 bases, J lost 0 bases, and 6 bases lay in between. CDR3 length: 13 residues. The DNA for the CDR3 is TGTGCCAGCAGCTCACAAATGAACACTGAAGCTTTCTTT. It encodes CASSSQMNTEAFF.

The genes are TRBV7-9 and TRBJ2-2, with D hard to call. Trimming left V 3 bases short and J 6 bases short, with 8 bases between. This CDR3 has 13 amino acids. Germline lookup yields CDR1 SEHNR and CDR2 FQNEAQ (reference sequence). The CDR3 DNA reads TGTGCCAGCAGCTTCATGGCCGCCGGGGAGCTGTTTTTT. Amino acids: CASSFMAAGELFF.

This chain joins TRBV11-2 and TRBJ2-2; D possibly corresponds to TRBD1 (6 bases). Germline V gene lookup returns CDR1 SGHAT and CDR2 FQNNGV. This CDR3 is 14 amino acids long. The V gene lost 7 bases and the J gene lost 7 bases, with 16 bases spanning the gap. This CDR3 reads CASTIVGAGGELFF. In DNA form, the CDR3 reads TGTGCCAGCACCATCGTGGGGGCAGGCGGGGAGCTGTTTTTT.

The V gene is TRBV10-3, the J gene TRBJ2-1; 13 bases align to TRBD2. The germline CDR1 and CDR2 sequences are ENHRY and SYGVKD. The CDR3 has 18 residues. After removal of 0 bases from V and 0 bases from J, the junction contained 2 bases not matched to a gene. This CDR3 reads CAISESTSGGSSYNEQFF. The CDR3 DNA follows: TGTGCCATCAGTGAGTCGACTAGCGGGGGGAGCTCCTACAATGAGCAGTTCTTC.

The chain is built from TRBV27 and TRBJ1-1; 7 bases align to TRBD1. This CDR3 region has 15 residues. V lost 6 bases to trimming and J lost 9 bases; unmatched junction nucleotides: 16. Germline CDR1 reads MNHEY; CDR2 reads SMNVEV (reference sequence). This CDR3 reads CASRLTGDTGRQAFF. The DNA for the CDR3 is TGTGCCAGCAGGCTAACAGGGGACACCGGGAGACAAGCTTTCTTT.

The genes are TRBV11-2 and TRBJ1-1; TRBD1 aligns across 7 bases. The CDR3 totals 14 residues. CDR1 and CDR2 from the germline V gene are SGHAT and FQNNGV. V lost 5 bases and J lost 4; bases outside the gene matches: 7. The CDR3 nucleotides read TGTGCCAGCAGCCCAGGGGGAAGCGGCACTGAAGCTTTCTTT. This gives the protein CASSPGGSGTEAFF.

The chain uses TRBV21-1 and TRBJ1-1. TRBV21-1 is a pseudogene segment. The CDR3 has 15 residues. The CDR3 DNA follows: TGTGCCAGCACCCCCGCAGGTGGGGGGCCCCATGAAGCTTTCTTT. Residues: CASTPAGGGPHEAFF.

The V and J genes are TRBV7-8 and TRBJ2-7; no clear D. Trimming pared 1 base from V and 3 bases from J, leaving 7 bases between. Per germline, CDR1 SGHVS and CDR2 FQNEAQ. The CDR3 contains 13 residues. CDR3 DNA sequence: TGTGCCAGCAGCTTAGGGATTAGCTACGAGCAGTACTTC. Translation gives CASSLGISYEQYF. Filled out from reference TRBV7-8 and TRBJ2-7, the complete variable domain reads GAGVSQSPRYKVAKRGQDVALRCDPISGHVSLFWYQQALGQGPEFLTYFQNEAQLDKSGLPSDRFFAERPEGSVSTLKIQRTQQEDSAVYLCASSLGISYEQYFGPGTRLTVT.

The genes are TRBV5-8 and TRBJ2-7; perhaps TRBD1 as D (6 bases). Trimming removed 4 bases at V and 2 bases at J, with 16 bases between. Germline V gene data show CDR1 as SGHTS and CDR2 as YDEGEE. The CDR3 extends over 15 amino acids. The CDR3 sequence is CASSKTGLGPYEQYF. The CDR3 DNA reads as TGTGCCAGCAGCAAAACAGGGTTGGGACCCTACGAGCAGTACTTC. Drawing the rest from reference TRBV5-8 and TRBJ2-7, the complete variable domain is EAGVTQSPTHLIKTRGQQATLRCSPISGHTSVYWYQQALGLGLQFLLWYDEGEERNRGNFPPRFSGRQFPNYSSELNVNALELEDSALYLCASSKTGLGPYEQYFGPGTRLTVT.

The rearrangement joins TRBV4-1 to TRBJ2-5; 11 bases match TRBD2. V lost 1 base to trimming and J lost 2 bases; unmatched junction nucleotides: 3. This CDR3 contains 16 residues. Germline V gene lookup returns CDR1 MGHRA and CDR2 YSYEKL. The CDR3 coding sequence is TGCGCCAGCAGCCAAGTTGGGACTAGCGGACAAGAGACCCAGTACTTC. Translated: CASSQVGTSGQETQYF.

This clone was recorded only once. This chain links TRBV7-2 with TRBJ2-1, with 10 bases matching TRBD2. The germline V gene encodes CDR1 SGHTA and CDR2 FQGNSA. V dropped 6 bases and J dropped 0; count of bases not matched to a gene: 2. The CDR3 loop spans 15 amino acids. The CDR3 spells CASSPSGGSYNEQFF. CDR3 coding DNA: TGTGCCAGCAGTCCTAGCGGGGGCTCCTACAATGAGCAGTTCTTC.

V usage is TRBV5-4 and J usage is TRBJ2-2, with a tentative D call TRBD2 (6 bases). Germline V lookup: CDR1 SGHNT, CDR2 YYREEE (reference sequence). Trimming cost V 1 base and J 6 bases, with 7 bases left between them. This CDR3 has 13 amino acids. Here the CDR3 reads CASSLSGAGELFF. In DNA, the CDR3 is TGTGCCAGCAGCTTGTCGGGGGCCGGGGAGCTGTTTTTT.

This clone is medium-sized in the sample. The rearrangement joins TRBV5-6 to TRBJ1-4, with D tentatively TRBD1 (5 bases). From germline, CDR1 is SGHDT and CDR2 YYEEEE. Trimming shortened V by 4 bases and J by 13 bases, and 17 bases separated the two germline ends. This CDR3 spans 13 amino acids. The CDR3 sequence: CASSPEGAGVLFF. The CDR3 nucleotides are TGTGCCAGCAGCCCCGAGGGTGCGGGGGTACTGTTTTTT. Looking up the rest from reference TRBV5-6 and TRBJ1-4 gives the full variable domain: DAGVTQSPTHLIKTRGQQVTLRCSPKSGHDTVSWYQQALGQGPQFIFQYYEEEERQRGNFPDRFSGHQFPNYSSELNVNALLLGDSALYLCASSPEGAGVLFFGSGTQLSVL.

The V gene is TRBV4-3, the J gene TRBJ2-2, with D perhaps TRBD1 (5 bases). Per the germline V gene, CDR1 is LGHNA and CDR2 is YSLEER. V shed 1 base and J shed 6 bases, with 21 bases lying between them. There are 18 residues in the CDR3. The CDR3 loop is CASSQAFRGRSSAGELFF. For the CDR3, the DNA is TGCGCCAGCAGCCAAGCATTTAGGGGCCGGTCGAGTGCCGGGGAGCTGTTTTTT.

The chain employs TRBV5-1 and TRBJ2-7; 9 nucleotides align to TRBD1. Germline V CDR1 and CDR2: SGHRS, YFSETQ. The CDR3 is 15 residues long. With V trimmed by 1 base and J by 2 bases, 4 bases remained unmatched. The CDR3 DNA follows: TGCGCCAGCAGCTTGATGGGACAGGGACCCTACGAGCAGTACTTC. It yields the protein CASSLMGQGPYEQYF.

The V gene is TRBV7-8, the J gene TRBJ1-1; 7 bases align to TRBD1. Germline V CDR1 and CDR2: SGHVS, FQNEAQ. This CDR3 has 15 amino acids. V trimming: 6 bases; J trimming: 2 bases; junction bases outside the gene matches: 9. CDR3 region: CASRPPDRANTEAFF. CDR3 in DNA: TGTGCCAGCAGACCACCCGACAGGGCCAACACTGAAGCTTTCTTT.

This clone was detected only once. V usage is TRBV6-1 and J usage is TRBJ2-3; tentative D call: TRBD2 (5 bases). Per germline, CDR1 MNHNS and CDR2 SASEGT. CDR3 length: 14 residues. The V end lost 9 bases, the J end lost 3 bases, and 16 bases lay between the germline ends. The chain's CDR3 is CASGREGVTDTQYF. CDR3 nucleotide sequence: TGTGCCAGTGGTCGGGAAGGAGTAACAGATACGCAGTATTTT.

This chain's CDR3 is CASSPDTGTVNEKLFF. The CDR3 bases are TGTGCCAGCTCACCGGACACCGGGACGGTAAATGAAAAACTGTTTTTT. The chain uses TRBV18 and TRBJ1-4; possibly TRBD1 for D (5 bases). Germline V gene data show CDR1 as KGHSH and CDR2 as LQKENI. Trimming cost V 3 bases and J 5 bases, with 16 bases left between them. The CDR3 loop spans 16 amino acids.